This T cell receptor (beta chain) emerged from a study of shared clonotypes between healthy human individuals. Across the whole study: The study used three CD4 naive, three CD4 memory, two CD8 naive and one CD8 memory plate per donor.

It was CD45RO-negative cells, positively selected for CCR7, that made up naive CD8 cells, with terminally differentiated effector memory CD45RA+ cells excluded. Nashville, Tennessee was home to all donors, who were Caucasian adults. Study outcomes and limitations: Investigators expected sequencing depth to affect clonotype sharing among donors.

Samples underwent the assay at deep level. The repertoire was sequenced with immunoSEQ multiplex PCR; TCRdb's copy has only in-frame clones and lacks some. The sample lists some 2 million clones, approximately 94% occurring once. In the case of this clone: Its specificity is not known.

The material sequenced was naive CD8+ T cells sorted from blood. This TCR came from a man aged 18 to 35 in good health.

DNA of the CDR3: TGCGCCAGCAGCACCTCCCGGGTGAACACTGAAGCTTTCTTT. Its protein is CASSTSRVNTEAFF. This chain joins TRBV4-3 and TRBJ1-1; D uncertain. Per the germline V gene, CDR1 is LGHNA and CDR2 is YSLEER. CDR3 length: 14 amino acids. Trimming shortened V by 5 bases and J by 0 bases, and 10 bases separated the two germline ends.